A selection of T cell receptor beta chains follows, all from one sample in a study of CD8 T cells in ankylosing spondylitis. TCRdb reprocessed the 5' RACE reads via MiXCR and lists one record per CDR3 protein. The repertoire holds a few hundred thousand distinct CDR3 sequences, 20% seen once, with 7.5% to 9% in the top ten. The source material was blood, either unsorted or a sorted T cell fraction (not recorded which). The receptors were sampled from a male donor with ankylosing spondylitis or in good health (not recorded which). The CDR3 runs from the conserved cysteine through the conserved F or W. A D gene is named only where the DNA matches it firmly. Not every row has a clone size; where given, it reads once, few, many or a size class.

d_gene | abundance | j_gene | v_gene | CDR3nt | CDR3aa
. | many | TRBJ1-5 | TRBV12-3/TRBV12-4 | TGTGCCAGCAGGAGACAGCGGAATCAGCCCCAGCATTTT | CASRRQRNQPQHF
. | few | TRBJ1-1 | TRBV24-1 | TGTGCCACCAGTGAAACAGGGACCGCTGAAGCTTTCTTT | CATSETGTAEAFF
. | many | TRBJ2-1 | TRBV10-3 | TGTGCCATCAGGGACGCCCAGGTTGAGCAGTTCTTC | CAIRDAQVEQFF
. | few | TRBJ1-2 | TRBV12-3/TRBV12-4 | TGTGCCAGCAGTCGAACAGGGTCAGCGGCCGACTATGGCTACACCTTC | CASSRTGSAADYGYTF
. | many | TRBJ1-2 | TRBV29-1 | TGCAGCGTTGAAATTGGTCCTAACTATGGCTACACCTTC | CSVEIGPNYGYTF
. | . | TRBJ1-3 | TRBV9 | TGTGCCAGTGGGGACGGGACAAACTCTGGAAACACCACATATTTT | CASGDGTNSGNTTYF
. | . | TRBJ2-2 | TRBV5-4 | TGTGCCAGCAGCTCGGCGCCGACGAACACCGGGGAGCTGTTTTTT | CASSSAPTNTGELFF
. | many | TRBJ1-1 | TRBV12-3/TRBV12-4 | TGTGCCAGCATGAGGGGATGGGAAAACACTGAAGCTTTCTTT | CASMRGWENTEAFF
. | many | TRBJ2-3 | TRBV7-3 | TGTGCCAGCAGCCGCAGCCGGGGGACCGCAGATACGCAGTATTTT | CASSRSRGTADTQYF
. | . | TRBJ2-5 | TRBV10-2 | TGCGCCAGCAGTGAGAGACAAGAGACCCAGTACTTC | CASSERQETQYF
TRBD1 | few | TRBJ1-5 | TRBV6-1 | TGTGCCAGCCGGGGACAGTCTGTCGTCAATCAGCCCCAGCATTTT | CASRGQSVVNQPQHF
TRBD2 | many | TRBJ2-2 | TRBV5-6 | TGTGCCAGCAGCCCGACTAGCGGATGGACCGGGGAGCTGTTTTTT | CASSPTSGWTGELFF